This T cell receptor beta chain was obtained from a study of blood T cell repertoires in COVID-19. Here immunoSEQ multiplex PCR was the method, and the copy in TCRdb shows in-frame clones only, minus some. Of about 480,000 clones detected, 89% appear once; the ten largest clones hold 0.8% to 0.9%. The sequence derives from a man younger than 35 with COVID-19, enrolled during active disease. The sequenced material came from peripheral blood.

The DNA of the CDR3 is TGTGCCAGCTCAGAGACAGGGCCACAGCCCCAGCATTTT. Protein sequence: CASSETGPQPQHF. This chain uses TRBV18 with TRBJ1-5; 7 bases are shared with TRBD1. This CDR3 has 13 amino acids. Trimming cost V 5 bases and J 7 bases; bases outside gene matches: 5. Germline assignment: CDR1 KGHSH and CDR2 LQKENI.